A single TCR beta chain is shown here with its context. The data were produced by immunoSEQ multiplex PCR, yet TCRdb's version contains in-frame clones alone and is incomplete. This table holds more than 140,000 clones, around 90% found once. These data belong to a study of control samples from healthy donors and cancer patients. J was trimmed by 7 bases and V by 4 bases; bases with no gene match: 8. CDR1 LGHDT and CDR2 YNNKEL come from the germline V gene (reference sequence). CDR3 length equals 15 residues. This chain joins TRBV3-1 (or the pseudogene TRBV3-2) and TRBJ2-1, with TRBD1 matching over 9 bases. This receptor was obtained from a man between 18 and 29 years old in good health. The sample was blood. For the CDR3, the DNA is TGTGCCAGCAGCCCGGCGACAGGGGGAAGGAATGAGCAGTTCTTC. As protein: CASSPATGGRNEQFF.